This TCR beta chain was recorded in a study of CD8 T cells in ankylosing spondylitis. The CDR3 consists of 15 residues. Germline V lookup: CDR1 SGHRS, CDR2 YFSETQ. With V trimmed by 6 bases and J by 4 bases, 10 bases remained unmatched. One entry per CDR3 protein, called by TCRdb with MiXCR from the 5' RACE reads. The sample consists of around 300,000 distinct CDR3 sequences, approximately 14% of them appearing once. Regarding this clonotype: Its antigen is unidentified.

General observations from the study: The clones that were linked to disease were reported to be significantly enriched in matched synovial fluid samples from ankylosing spondylitis patients. Within peripheral blood, clones linked to disease were CD8+ and relatively rare.

Sequencing used blood, either unsorted or a sorted T cell fraction (not recorded which). This chain links TRBV5-1 with TRBJ1-1, with TRBD1 identical over 9 bases. This TCR was recovered from a male donor with ankylosing spondylitis or in good health (not recorded which). CDR3 region: CASTLGQGFSTEAFF. The DNA for the CDR3 is TGCGCCAGCACCCTGGGACAGGGCTTCAGCACTGAAGCTTTCTTT.